These T cell receptor beta chains were read from a single sample in a study of OX40 agonist ivuxolimab in advanced cancers. Method: immunoSEQ multiplex PCR; TCRdb's copy keeps in-frame clones and lacks some. The repertoire includes around 25,000 clones, around 83% of them detected once, and approximately 16% sits in the top ten. The material sequenced was CD4+ or CD8+ T cells sorted from blood, taken in a trial of the OX40 agonist ivuxolimab. The receptors shown here come from an adult with an advanced solid tumor such as melanoma, head and neck, liver or kidney cancer. Each CDR3 is given with its conserved first and last residue. The order of the fields is J gene, V gene, D gene, clone size, CDR3 protein, CDR3 DNA. The D gene is left open where the match is weak. Expanded clones get a size class; other rows say once, few or many, or leave the size out.

J gene: TRBJ2-5; V gene: TRBV5-6; D gene: -; clone size: -; CDR3 protein: CASTLGESQETQYF; CDR3 DNA: TGTGCCAGCACCCTGGGGGAGTCTCAAGAGACCCAGTACTTC
J gene: TRBJ2-5; V gene: TRBV2; D gene: TRBD2; clone size: -; CDR3 protein: CASGEGLAGTGQETQYF; CDR3 DNA: TGTGCCAGCGGGGAGGGACTAGCGGGGACGGGACAAGAGACCCAGTACTTC
J gene: TRBJ2-1; V gene: TRBV5-6; D gene: -; clone size: -; CDR3 protein: CASSFVSRQQFF; CDR3 DNA: TGTGCCAGCAGCTTTGTGTCGAGGCAACAGTTCTTC
J gene: TRBJ1-6; V gene: TRBV4-3; D gene: -; clone size: -; CDR3 protein: CASSQDPTVSPLHF; CDR3 DNA: TGCGCCAGCAGCCAAGATCCGACAGTTTCACCCCTCCACTTT
J gene: TRBJ1-1; V gene: TRBV20-1; D gene: -; clone size: -; CDR3 protein: CSARTRTEAFF; CDR3 DNA: TGCAGTGCTCGAACAAGGACCGAAGCTTTCTTT
J gene: TRBJ1-6; V gene: TRBV27; D gene: TRBD1; clone size: -; CDR3 protein: CASSLSRGLGNSPLHF; CDR3 DNA: TGTGCCAGCAGTTTATCCAGGGGGCTTGGTAATTCACCCCTCCACTTT
J gene: TRBJ1-1; V gene: TRBV28; D gene: -; clone size: once; CDR3 protein: CASSFPNTEAFF; CDR3 DNA: TGTGCCAGCAGTTTCCCTAACACTGAAGCTTTCTTT
J gene: TRBJ1-5; V gene: TRBV7-2; D gene: -; clone size: -; CDR3 protein: CASSFGDINQPQHF; CDR3 DNA: TGTGCCAGCAGCTTCGGGGACATTAATCAGCCCCAGCATTTT
J gene: TRBJ2-5; V gene: TRBV4-3; D gene: -; clone size: -; CDR3 protein: CASSQGDLYQETQYF; CDR3 DNA: TGCGCCAGCAGCCAAGGGGACCTGTACCAAGAGACCCAGTACTTC
J gene: TRBJ2-5; V gene: TRBV5-4; D gene: TRBD2; clone size: -; CDR3 protein: CASSRTSGGETQYF; CDR3 DNA: TGTGCCAGCAGCCGAACTAGCGGGGGGGAGACCCAGTACTTC
J gene: TRBJ1-5; V gene: TRBV30; D gene: -; clone size: few; CDR3 protein: CAWSVGVGRGGNQPQHF; CDR3 DNA: TGTGCCTGGAGTGTAGGGGTTGGCAGGGGTGGCAATCAGCCCCAGCATTTT
J gene: TRBJ2-7; V gene: TRBV7-9; D gene: -; clone size: -; CDR3 protein: CASSSNLGGPKAYEQYF; CDR3 DNA: TGTGCCAGCAGCTCCAACCTGGGGGGGCCTAAAGCCTACGAGCAGTACTTC
J gene: TRBJ2-7; V gene: TRBV25-1; D gene: TRBD1; clone size: -; CDR3 protein: CASRGQGAYEQYF; CDR3 DNA: TGTGCCAGCAGGGGACAGGGGGCATACGAGCAGTACTTC
J gene: TRBJ1-4; V gene: TRBV30; D gene: -; clone size: -; CDR3 protein: CAWSVRGGRIQEKLFF; CDR3 DNA: TGTGCCTGGAGTGTAAGGGGGGGGAGAATTCAGGAAAAACTGTTTTTT
J gene: TRBJ2-1; V gene: TRBV11-2; D gene: -; clone size: -; CDR3 protein: CASSSAGAIYNEQFF; CDR3 DNA: TGTGCCAGCAGCTCGGCGGGGGCGATATACAATGAGCAGTTCTTC
J gene: TRBJ2-5; V gene: TRBV5-1; D gene: -; clone size: -; CDR3 protein: CASSSGTPGTQYF; CDR3 DNA: TGCGCCAGCAGCTCAGGGACCCCCGGGACCCAGTACTTC
J gene: TRBJ2-3; V gene: TRBV29-1; D gene: TRBD1; clone size: -; CDR3 protein: CSVETGADTQYF; CDR3 DNA: TGCAGCGTTGAGACAGGGGCAGATACGCAGTATTTT
J gene: TRBJ2-6; V gene: TRBV29-1; D gene: -; clone size: -; CDR3 protein: CSVEKGGSGANVLTF; CDR3 DNA: TGCAGCGTTGAAAAGGGAGGTAGTGGGGCCAACGTCCTGACTTTC
J gene: TRBJ1-1; V gene: TRBV19; D gene: TRBD1; clone size: few; CDR3 protein: CASKWGSAGTGNTEAFF; CDR3 DNA: TGTGCCAGTAAATGGGGGTCGGCCGGGACAGGGAACACTGAAGCTTTCTTT
J gene: TRBJ2-1; V gene: TRBV4-1; D gene: TRBD2; clone size: once; CDR3 protein: CASSQDYPAGGQFF; CDR3 DNA: TGCGCCAGCAGCCAAGATTATCCAGCGGGAGGACAGTTCTTC
J gene: TRBJ1-6; V gene: TRBV19; D gene: -; clone size: few; CDR3 protein: CASSIRGGDSPLHF; CDR3 DNA: TGTGCCAGTAGTATCCGCGGGGGCGATTCACCCCTCCACTTT
J gene: TRBJ1-5; V gene: TRBV27; D gene: -; clone size: -; CDR3 protein: CASSRTRGNSNQPQHF; CDR3 DNA: TGTGCCAGCAGTAGGACAAGGGGGAATAGCAATCAGCCCCAGCATTTT
J gene: TRBJ1-4; V gene: TRBV7-9; D gene: -; clone size: -; CDR3 protein: CASSRELGATNEKLFF; CDR3 DNA: TGTGCCAGCAGCCGGGAGTTGGGTGCAACTAATGAAAAACTGTTTTTT